Below, 18 T cell receptor beta chains from the same sample are listed, as sequenced in a study of blood T cell repertoires in COVID-19. The protocol was immunoSEQ multiplex PCR, while the TCRdb copy is restricted to in-frame clones and leaves out a portion. The sample carries over 200,000 clones, about 84% recorded once. Sequenced material: peripheral blood. All receptors come from a woman of 80 years or more with COVID-19, enrolled during active disease.

This clone was counted between two and nine times. The chain uses TRBV7-8 and TRBJ1-1; TRBD1 aligns across 10 bases. The germline V gene encodes CDR1 SGHVS and CDR2 FQNEAQ. V trimming: 5 bases; J trimming: 8 bases; junction bases outside the gene matches: 11. This CDR3 is 15 amino acids long. The CDR3 spells CASSPGQGTAREAFF. DNA for the CDR3: TGTGCCAGCAGCCCGGGACAGGGGACTGCTAGGGAAGCTTTCTTT.

The chain joins TRBV18 to TRBJ1-5; D is unclear. The ends were cut back, 8 bases at V and 5 bases at J, with 16 bases in the middle. The CDR3 consists of 14 residues. In germline, CDR1 is KGHSH, CDR2 LQKENI. The DNA for the CDR3 is TGTGCCAGCGCCAGACGGGAGGACCATCAGCCCCAGCATTTT. It translates to CASARREDHQPQHF.

The table lists this clone with a count of one. The chain couples TRBV10-3 to TRBJ1-1, with TRBD1 matching 8 bases. Germline trimming cut 6 bases from V and 5 bases from J; bases unmatched to any gene: 11. The CDR3 sequence is 15 residues long. Germline V gives CDR1 ENHRY, CDR2 SYGVKD. The CDR3 nucleotides are TGTGCCATCAGGGGAGCCGGGACAGGCGATACTGAAGCTTTCTTT. Translated, it gives CAIRGAGTGDTEAFF.

This chain links TRBV27 with TRBJ2-1, with 8 bases identical to TRBD2. Germline lookup yields CDR1 MNHEY and CDR2 SMNVEV (reference sequence). The CDR3 has 16 amino acids. J gave up 5 bases and V 10 bases, and 16 bases lay outside the gene matches. The CDR3 DNA sequence: TGTGCCACCAAAATGGGGGTAGCGGGGCGGAACAATGAGCAGTTCTTC. Its translation is CATKMGVAGRNNEQFF.

This sequence joins TRBV10-1 and TRBJ1-5, with D tentatively TRBD1 (5 bases). This CDR3 spans 13 amino acids. The V end lost 3 bases, the J end lost 7 bases, and 10 bases lay between the germline ends. The germline gives CDR1 WNHNN, CDR2 SYGVQD (reference sequence). The CDR3 sequence is CASSDQGGQPQHF. The DNA of the CDR3 is TGCGCCAGCAGTGACCAGGGTGGACAGCCCCAGCATTTT.

This chain connects TRBV4-1 to TRBJ1-5; maybe TRBD1 (6 bases). The length of the CDR3 is 15 residues. The germline V and J ends were trimmed by 1 base and 2 bases, with 9 bases remaining between them. CDR1 and CDR2 (germline): MGHRA, YSYEKL. The CDR3 bases are TGCGCCAGCAGCCAAGTTCACAGGGGCAATCAGCCCCAGCATTTT. It translates to CASSQVHRGNQPQHF.

The CDR3 nucleotides read TGTGCCAGCATCTTGTCTGGGGCCAACGTCCTGACTTTC. Protein sequence: CASILSGANVLTF. This chain joins TRBV12-3 or TRBV12-4 and TRBJ2-6; D unresolved. CDR3 length: 13 residues. The germline V and J ends were trimmed by 7 bases and 1 base, with 5 bases remaining between them.

The chain uses TRBV11-1 and TRBJ2-1; 9 bases line up with TRBD2. Trimming took 1 base from V and 3 from J; bases not matched to a gene: 1. There are 15 residues in the CDR3. Per germline, CDR1 SGHAT and CDR2 FQDESV (reference sequence). The DNA of the CDR3 is TGTGCCAGCAGCTTAGGAGCGGGAGGCTACAATGAGCAGTTCTTC. Its protein is CASSLGAGGYNEQFF. The variable domain in full, completed from reference TRBV11-1 and TRBJ2-1, reads EAEVAQSPRYKITEKSQAVAFWCDPISGHATLYWYRQILGQGPELLVQFQDESVVDDSQLPKDRFSAERLKGVDSTLKIQPAELGDSAMYLCASSLGAGGYNEQFFGPGTRLTVL.

The genes are TRBV7-9 and TRBJ1-5, with D possibly matching TRBD1 (6 bases). Looked up from germline, CDR1 is SEHNR and CDR2 is FQNEAQ (reference sequence). CDR3 length: 13 amino acids. V lost 4 bases, J lost 5 bases, and 9 bases lay in between. The CDR3 is CASSSEGDQPQHF. The CDR3 DNA reads TGTGCCAGCAGCTCCGAGGGGGATCAGCCCCAGCATTTT. Based on the CDR3 plus reference TRBV7-9 and TRBJ1-5, the full variable domain is DTGVSQNPRHKITKRGQNVTFRCDPISEHNRLYWYRQTLGQGPEFLTYFQNEAQLEKSRLLSDRFSAERPKGSFSTLEIQRTEQGDSAMYLCASSSEGDQPQHFGDGTRLSIL.

This clone came up once. The chain combines TRBV18 with TRBJ1-4; the D gene is possibly TRBD1 (6 bases). CDR1 is KGHSH and CDR2 is LQKENI in the germline V gene. CDR3 size: 16 residues. Trimming took off 3 bases at V and 0 bases at J, with 11 bases between the two ends. The CDR3 loop is CASSPRTVATNEKLFF. Here the CDR3 DNA reads TGTGCCAGCTCACCCCGGACAGTTGCAACTAATGAAAAACTGTTTTTT.

The chain links TRBV5-1 to TRBJ1-2; tentatively, D is TRBD1 (5 bases). Germline assignment: CDR1 SGHRS and CDR2 YFSETQ. This CDR3 spans 15 amino acids. With 0 bases removed from V and 3 bases from J, the gap between germline ends came to 12 bases. The CDR3 DNA is TGCGCCAGCAGCTTGGAAAGGGGCGCGGACTATGGCTACACCTTC. This encodes CASSLERGADYGYTF.

V is TRBV19 and J is TRBJ1-1, with D possibly TRBD1 on 6 matching bases. This CDR3 region has 14 residues. Looked up from germline, CDR1 is LNHDA and CDR2 is SQIVND (reference sequence). V gave up 2 bases and J gave up 1 base, with 8 bases separating them. This CDR3 reads CASSIYRANTEAFF. The CDR3 nucleotides read TGTGCCAGTAGTATATACAGGGCGAACACTGAAGCTTTCTTT.

J is TRBJ1-1 and V is TRBV29-1, with 7 bases aligning to TRBD1. This CDR3 region has 11 residues. The junction had 8 bases not matched to a gene; V was cut back by 6 bases and J by 10 bases. Germline V gene data show CDR1 as SQVTM and CDR2 as ANQGSEA. The CDR3 loop reads CSVTLTGPAFF. CDR3 DNA: TGCAGCGTCACCCTGACAGGGCCAGCTTTCTTT.

The V call is TRBV5-4, the J call TRBJ1-4; 7 nucleotides align to TRBD1. The CDR3 length is 14 residues. From germline, CDR1 is SGHNT and CDR2 YYREEE (reference sequence). The V segment lost 4 bases and the J segment 3 bases; nucleotides outside the gene matches: 3. This CDR3 is CASSADRANEKLFF. In DNA, the CDR3 is TGTGCCAGCAGCGCCGACAGGGCTAATGAAAAACTGTTTTTT.

V usage is TRBV4-2 and J usage is TRBJ1-1, with D possibly being TRBD1 (6 bases). The V gene's germline CDR1 is LGHNA and CDR2 YNFKEQ. V was shortened by 3 bases and J by 0 bases, with 11 bases between the two germline ends. The CDR3 is 15 amino acids. In DNA form, the CDR3 reads TGTGCCAGCAGCCAGGAGGACAGACTGAACACTGAAGCTTTCTTT. Amino acids: CASSQEDRLNTEAFF.

V usage is TRBV27 and J usage is TRBJ1-1; D may be TRBD1 (5 bases). The CDR3 runs to 14 residues. CDR1 and CDR2 from the germline V gene are MNHEY and SMNVEV (reference sequence). V was pared by 3 bases and J by 0 bases, with 8 bases between. The CDR3 coding sequence is TGTGCCAGCAGTTTCCGACAGTTGAACACTGAAGCTTTCTTT. Protein sequence: CASSFRQLNTEAFF.

The chain employs TRBV14 and TRBJ2-1; D is perhaps TRBD2 (6 bases). In germline, CDR1 is SGHDN, CDR2 FVKESK. V was shortened by 4 bases and J by 0 bases, with 19 bases between the two germline ends. This CDR3 has 18 amino acids. The CDR3 reads CASSLQNWGVGSYNEQFF. The CDR3 coding sequence is TGTGCCAGCAGCCTCCAAAACTGGGGGGTCGGCTCCTACAATGAGCAGTTCTTC.

The sample holds one count of this clone. The chain carries TRBV3-1 (or the pseudogene TRBV3-2) and TRBJ1-1; D uncertain. The CDR3 length is 15 residues. V dropped 4 bases and J dropped 7 bases, with 19 bases sitting between them. The V gene's germline CDR1 is LGHDT and CDR2 YNNKEL (reference sequence). CDR3 sequence (DNA): TGTGCCAGCAGCCTCTCCCTCGCGGGAAATGGTGAAGCTTTCTTT. This gives the protein CASSLSLAGNGEAFF.